The 17 T cell receptor beta chains given below trace back to one sample, sequenced in a study of T cell responses to AZD1222 COVID-19 vaccine. Profiling relied on immunoSEQ multiplex PCR, and the TCRdb table lists in-frame clones only, not all of them. This table holds about 78,000 clones, around four fifths found once. The sequenced sample was peripheral blood, obtained on day 0 of AZD1222 vaccination. The receptors were gathered from an adult in good health.

The chain uses TRBV15 and TRBJ1-1; TRBD1 is a possible D gene (5 bases). Germline V lookup: CDR1 LNHNV, CDR2 YYDKDF (reference sequence). Trimming took 3 bases from V and 3 from J, leaving 14 bases between them. The CDR3 is 15 amino acids. The chain's CDR3 is CATSRDDRPDTEAFF. CDR3 coding DNA: TGTGCCACCAGCAGGGACGACAGACCTGACACTGAAGCTTTCTTT.

The CDR3 nucleotides are TGTGCCAGCAGCTTGGATGGAGGAAACACTGAAGCTTTCTTT. Translating gives CASSLDGGNTEAFF. This chain links TRBV5-4 with TRBJ1-1; D remains ambiguous. The germline V and J ends were trimmed by 0 bases and 2 bases, with 8 bases remaining between them. Germline CDR1 reads SGHNT; CDR2 reads YYREEE (reference sequence). This CDR3 has 14 residues. Drawing the rest from reference TRBV5-4 and TRBJ1-1, the complete variable domain is ETGVTQSPTHLIKTRGQQVTLRCSSQSGHNTVSWYQQALGQGPQFIFQYYREEENGRGNFPPRFSGLQFPNYSSELNVNALELDDSALYLCASSLDGGNTEAFFGQGTRLTVV.

This chain links TRBV29-1 with TRBJ1-2; 9 nucleotides agree with TRBD1. This CDR3 region has 15 residues. V dropped 3 bases and J dropped 6; count of bases not matched to a gene: 11. Germline V lookup: CDR1 SQVTM, CDR2 ANQGSEA. The CDR3 bases are TGCAGCGTTGACATATTACAGGGGGCAATTCATGGCTACACCTTC. This translates into CSVDILQGAIHGYTF.

This clone was observed a few times. J is TRBJ1-1 and V is TRBV28; no firm D call. Germline lookup yields CDR1 MDHEN and CDR2 SYDVKM. The V end was cut by 2 bases, the J end by 2 bases, with 9 bases between. The CDR3 covers 14 residues. The CDR3 bases are TGTGCCAGCAGTTTACACACCGTCAACACTGAAGCTTTCTTT. The encoded protein is CASSLHTVNTEAFF.

The chain combines TRBV5-1 with TRBJ2-2; TRBD2 matches at 7 bases. V shed 3 bases and J 6 bases; nucleotides not matched to a gene: 5. Germline V CDR1 and CDR2: SGHRS, YFSETQ. This CDR3 spans 14 amino acids. The CDR3, as DNA: TGCGCCAGCAGCTGGGGCGGGAGAGCCGGGGAGCTGTTTTTT. Translating it yields CASSWGGRAGELFF.

The chain combines TRBV7-2 with TRBJ1-5, with unresolved D. Germline V gene data show CDR1 as SGHTA and CDR2 as FQGNSA. The CDR3 has 14 residues. V lost 2 bases to trimming and J lost 3 bases, with 8 bases between them. CDR3 sequence reads: CASSLPGFNQPQHF. The CDR3 DNA reads as TGTGCCAGCAGCTTACCGGGGTTCAATCAGCCCCAGCATTTT.

V usage is TRBV12-3 or TRBV12-4 and J usage is TRBJ2-7; the D call may be TRBD1 or TRBD2 (5 bases each). Trimming removed 5 bases from V and 6 bases from J, with 11 bases in between. This CDR3 comprises 12 residues. CDR3 in DNA: TGTGCCAGCAGTCCAGGGACGCTCGAGCAGTACTTC. This encodes CASSPGTLEQYF.

The chain has TRBV29-1 and TRBJ2-7; D call uncertain. The CDR3 totals 13 residues. Germline V lookup: CDR1 SQVTM, CDR2 ANQGSEA. V gave up 2 bases and J gave up 5 bases, with 13 bases separating them. The CDR3 sequence: CSVERAGRDEQYF. CDR3 nucleotide sequence: TGCAGCGTTGAAAGGGCAGGTAGAGACGAGCAGTACTTC.

V and J are TRBV30 and TRBJ2-3; 8 bases align to TRBD2. Per the germline V gene, CDR1 is GTSNPN and CDR2 is SVGIG (reference sequence). CDR3 size: 16 residues. J lost 4 bases, V lost 2 bases, and 11 bases had no gene match. The CDR3 coding sequence is TGTGCCTGGAGTCTTATTCGGGGGGGCTTAGCAGATACGCAGTATTTT. Residues: CAWSLIRGGLADTQYF.

This sequence joins TRBV6-5 and TRBJ2-1; 9 bases are shared with TRBD1. Germline CDR1 is MNHEY and CDR2 is SVGAGI. The ends lost 6 bases at V and 3 bases at J; junction bases unmatched: 6. The CDR3 covers 15 residues. CDR3 DNA sequence: TGTGCCAGCAGCTTACAGGGGGCGAGCTACAATGAGCAGTTCTTC. It codes for CASSLQGASYNEQFF.

This clone has just one count. The junction differs from germline at one of its ends, possibly a read error. The chain couples TRBV4-2 to TRBJ2-1; TRBD1 matches at 9 bases. Germline loops: CDR1 LGHNA, CDR2 YNFKEQ. The CDR3 has 13 amino acids. CDR3 in amino acids: CASAPYRDRDRVF. The CDR3 bases are TGTGCCAGCGCCCCCTACCGGGACAGGGATAGGGTCTTC.

The rearrangement uses TRBV12-5 and TRBJ2-1; D not certain. V gave up 7 bases and J gave up 3 bases, with 13 bases separating them. CDR1 is LGHNT and CDR2 is FRNRAP in the germline V gene. The CDR3 sequence is 14 residues long. The CDR3 reads CASAPRPLYNEQFF. The CDR3 nucleotides are TGTGCTAGTGCCCCAAGGCCCCTCTACAATGAGCAGTTCTTC.

The chain couples TRBV5-1 to TRBJ2-3; unclear D gene. Germline CDR1 and CDR2: SGHRS and YFSETQ. The CDR3 length is 14 residues. V was cut by 0 bases and J by 0 bases, with 5 bases left in between. The CDR3 reads CASSLVESTDTQYF. The CDR3 DNA is TGCGCCAGCAGCTTGGTCGAGAGCACAGATACGCAGTATTTT.

The chain joins TRBV4-2 to TRBJ2-5; TRBD2 is a possible D gene (5 bases). Trimming removed 7 bases from V and 2 bases from J, with 20 bases in between. The CDR3 runs to 16 residues. Germline-derived CDR1 and CDR2 are LGHNA and YNFKEQ. The CDR3 nucleotides are TGTGCCAGCACCCCCGGGGTGGGGAGTGATCAAGAGACCCAGTACTTC. It codes for CASTPGVGSDQETQYF.

The rearrangement joins TRBV4-3 to TRBJ1-1; D gene unclear. Per germline, CDR1 LGHNA and CDR2 YSLEER. The CDR3 sequence is 13 residues long. V lost 2 bases, J lost 3 bases, and 7 bases lay in between. CDR3 DNA sequence: TGCGCCAGCAGCCAACGGGTTGACACTGAAGCTTTCTTT. Its protein is CASSQRVDTEAFF.

The rearrangement joins TRBV7-9 to TRBJ1-3; D not certain. Germline V CDR1 and CDR2: SEHNR, FQNEAQ (reference sequence). CDR3 length equals 14 residues. V was trimmed by 3 bases and J by 5 bases, leaving 11 bases between them. The CDR3 loop is CASSFSRSRNTIYF. CDR3 DNA: TGTGCCAGCAGCTTTTCACGTTCCCGAAACACCATATATTTT.

This chain uses TRBV2 with TRBJ1-1; TRBD1 agrees at 9 bases. CDR3 length equals 14 residues. After removal of 5 bases from V and 5 bases from J, the junction contained 6 bases not matched to a gene. Germline V gene sequence: CDR1 SNHLY, CDR2 FYNNEI. CDR3 in DNA: TGTGCCAGCAGTACGGGACAGGGCATGACTGAAGCTTTCTTT. Its translation: CASSTGQGMTEAFF.